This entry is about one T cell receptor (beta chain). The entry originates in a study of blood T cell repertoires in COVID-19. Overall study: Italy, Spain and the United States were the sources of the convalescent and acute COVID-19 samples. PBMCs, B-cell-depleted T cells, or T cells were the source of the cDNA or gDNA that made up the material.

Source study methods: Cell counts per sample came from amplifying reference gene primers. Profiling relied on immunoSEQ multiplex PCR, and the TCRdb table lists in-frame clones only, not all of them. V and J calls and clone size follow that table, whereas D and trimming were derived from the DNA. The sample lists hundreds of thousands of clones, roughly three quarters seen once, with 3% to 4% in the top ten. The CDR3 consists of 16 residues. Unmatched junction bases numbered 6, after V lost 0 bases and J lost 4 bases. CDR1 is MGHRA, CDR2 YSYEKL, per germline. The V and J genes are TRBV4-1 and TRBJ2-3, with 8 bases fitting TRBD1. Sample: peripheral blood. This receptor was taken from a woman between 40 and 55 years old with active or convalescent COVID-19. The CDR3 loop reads CASSQDAGGLSDTQYF. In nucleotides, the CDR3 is TGCGCCAGCAGCCAAGATGCAGGGGGCCTCTCAGATACGCAGTATTTT.